These 30 T cell receptor beta chains were sequenced from one sample in a study of vaccination and CD4 T cells after COVID-19. No antigens are known for them. Treatment in this sample: roughly 11-day PBMC culture with coronavirus spike peptide pools or control peptides (ViraFEST assay). With the Oncomine TCR Beta short-read assay, DNA from cultured CD4+ T cells was sequenced. Via MiXCR, TCRdb re-called the PCR reads, giving one row per CDR3 protein. The sample has some 14,000 distinct CDR3 sequences; approximately 71% are singletons. Sequences were obtained from CD4+ T cells from blood, cultured in vitro. Receptors were obtained from a human donor who had recovered from COVID-19.

This clonotype was seen a few times. The V gene is TRBV7-2, the J gene TRBJ1-3; D is uncertain. Trimming cost V 7 bases and J 3 bases, with 4 bases left between them. The length of the CDR3 is 11 residues. Germline values: CDR1 SGHTA, CDR2 FQGNSA. CDR3 nucleotides: TGTGCCAGCAACCTTGGAAACACCATATATTTT. It encodes CASNLGNTIYF.

V and J are TRBV15 and TRBJ2-7; TRBD2 might be the D (5 bases). Germline CDR1 LNHNV, CDR2 YYDKDF (reference sequence). V shed 8 bases and J shed 3 bases, with 17 bases lying between them. This CDR3 spans 14 amino acids. The DNA for the CDR3 is TGTGCCACCCGATTCCCCGGGAAACGCTACGAGCAGTACTTC. Its translation is CATRFPGKRYEQYF.

The chain recombines TRBV28 with TRBJ1-1; a weak D match, TRBD1 (6 bases). CDR3 length equals 14 residues. The V and J ends lost 6 bases and 6 bases respectively, with 17 bases between them. Germline V gene sequence: CDR1 MDHEN, CDR2 SYDVKM. CDR3 bases: TGTGCCAGCAGGCTCCAGGGGATCGGCGCTGAAGCTTTCTTT. Encoded protein: CASRLQGIGAEAFF.

This clonotype was seen a handful of times. The genes are TRBV7-8 and TRBJ2-7, with TRBD1 identical over 9 bases. In germline, CDR1 is SGHVS, CDR2 FQNEAQ. This CDR3 has 15 residues. With V trimmed by 5 bases and J by 3 bases, 8 bases remained unmatched. This chain's CDR3 is CASSTARTGVYEQYF. DNA of the CDR3: TGTGCCAGCAGCACCGCGAGGACAGGGGTCTACGAGCAGTACTTC.

This clonotype was recorded once. The chain uses TRBV14 and TRBJ1-2; the D gene is possibly TRBD1 (5 bases). Trimming took 8 bases from V and 4 from J, leaving 14 bases between them. Germline V gene sequence: CDR1 SGHDN, CDR2 FVKESK. The CDR3 runs to 13 residues. CDR3 in amino acids: CASGTDSPYGYTF. CDR3 DNA sequence: TGTGCCAGCGGAACAGACAGCCCCTATGGCTACACCTTC.

This clonotype was detected a few times. The gene calls are TRBV6-1 and TRBJ2-7; 11 bases line up with TRBD1. Germline V gene sequence: CDR1 MNHNS, CDR2 SASEGT. There are 15 residues in the CDR3. V was clipped by 6 bases and J by 2 bases; unmatched bases: 6. In DNA, the CDR3 is TGTGCCAGCAGACCTGGACAGGGGGCCCCCTACGAGCAGTACTTC. This codes for CASRPGQGAPYEQYF.

In its sample, this clonotype was seen a few times. The chain couples TRBV6-2 or TRBV6-3 to TRBJ1-5, with 12 positions matching TRBD1. The CDR3 covers 17 residues. Germline V gene sequence: CDR1 MNHEY, CDR2 SVGEGT. V was pared by 4 bases and J by 7 bases, with 11 bases of the junction left unmatched. CDR3 residues: CASSWAAGTGGGQPQHF. CDR3 sequence (DNA): TGTGCCAGCAGTTGGGCCGCGGGGACAGGGGGCGGGCAGCCCCAGCATTTT.

V usage is TRBV6-2 or TRBV6-3 and J usage is TRBJ1-1, with D perhaps matching TRBD1 (5 bases). CDR3 length: 16 residues. The ends were cut back, 2 bases at V and 1 base at J, with 14 bases in the middle. The germline V gene has CDR1 MNHEY and CDR2 SVGEGT. This CDR3 reads CASSYDWGQSNTEAFF. The CDR3 DNA reads as TGTGCCAGCAGTTACGATTGGGGCCAGTCGAACACTGAAGCTTTCTTT.

V gene TRBV19 combines with J gene TRBJ2-2, with 12 bases identical to TRBD2. Germline V CDR1 and CDR2: LNHDA, SQIVND (reference sequence). CDR3 length: 15 residues. Losses at the gene ends were 6 bases for V and 4 bases for J; bases not matched to a gene: 3. CDR3: CASRTSGSVTGELFF. Written as DNA, the CDR3 is TGTGCCAGTAGGACTAGCGGGAGTGTCACCGGGGAGCTGTTTTTT.

In its sample, this clonotype was seen a few times. V and J are TRBV6-5 and TRBJ1-2; possible D gene TRBD1, 5 bases. The germline V gene encodes CDR1 MNHEY and CDR2 SVGAGI. Trimming cost V 0 bases and J 8 bases, with 13 bases left between them. The CDR3 sequence is 14 residues long. The CDR3 sequence is CASSYSTGGVGYTF. Written as DNA, the CDR3 is TGTGCCAGCAGTTACTCGACGGGGGGTGTCGGCTACACCTTC.

The chain links TRBV15 to TRBJ1-3, with D perhaps TRBD1 (6 bases). The ends were cut back, 3 bases at V and 2 bases at J, with 23 bases in the middle. The CDR3 contains 19 residues. Germline V gene lookup returns CDR1 LNHNV and CDR2 YYDKDF (reference sequence). In nucleotides, the CDR3 is TGTGCCACCAGCAGGCTGGGGGGCAGGCGCGTCTCGGCTGGAAACACCATATATTTT. It encodes CATSRLGGRRVSAGNTIYF.

The chain links TRBV6-1 to TRBJ2-3; 8 bases are shared with TRBD2. This CDR3 comprises 15 residues. Germline V gives CDR1 MNHNS, CDR2 SASEGT. V was clipped by 5 bases and J by 5 bases; unmatched bases: 9. CDR3 in DNA: TGTGCCAGCAGTCGGGAGGGCCATATCAAAGATACGCAGTATTTT. This encodes CASSREGHIKDTQYF.

This chain links TRBV28 with TRBJ1-2, with TRBD1 matching over 8 bases. This CDR3 comprises 14 residues. Trimming at V came to 10 bases and at J to 4 bases, leaving 11 bases not matched to a gene. CDR1 is MDHEN and CDR2 is SYDVKM in the germline V gene. The CDR3 DNA reads TGTGCCATTGAAGACAGGGGTCGGGGCTATGGCTACACCTTC. Translating it yields CAIEDRGRGYGYTF.

The chain combines TRBV2 with TRBJ2-3; 11 bases agree with TRBD2. The V segment lost 6 bases and the J segment 4 bases; nucleotides outside the gene matches: 6. The CDR3 covers 15 residues. Germline V gene data show CDR1 as SNHLY and CDR2 as FYNNEI. Here the CDR3 reads CASRLLAGVADTQYF. The CDR3 nucleotides are TGTGCCAGCAGGCTACTAGCGGGAGTAGCAGATACGCAGTATTTT.

V and J are TRBV5-1 and TRBJ2-2; 9 nucleotides align to TRBD1. J lost 7 bases, V lost 4 bases, and 8 bases had no gene match. The CDR3 covers 15 residues. Germline V gives CDR1 SGHRS, CDR2 YFSETQ. The CDR3 region is CASSRGGQGFGELFF. The CDR3 DNA is TGCGCCAGCAGCCGTGGAGGACAGGGGTTCGGGGAGCTGTTTTTT.

The gene calls are TRBV6-1 and TRBJ1-6; D not certain. The CDR3 covers 12 residues. Germline assignment: CDR1 MNHNS and CDR2 SASEGT. Trimming pared 7 bases from V and 10 bases from J, leaving 11 bases between. As DNA, the CDR3 is TGTGCCAGCACATCCTTGAGGTCACCCCTCCACTTT. It encodes CASTSLRSPLHF.

The chain joins TRBV10-3 to TRBJ2-7, with TRBD1 as a possible D gene (8 bases). CDR3 length: 12 amino acids. Germline V gene lookup returns CDR1 ENHRY and CDR2 SYGVKD. Trimming left V 5 bases short and J 5 bases short, with 10 bases between. The CDR3 nucleotides are TGTGCCATCAGTACAGGGGGGGACGAGCAGTACTTC. Its protein product is CAISTGGDEQYF.

This clonotype appeared once. This chain connects TRBV7-8 to TRBJ1-5; 9 nucleotides align to TRBD1. CDR3 length: 15 amino acids. Trimming at V came to 8 bases and at J to 6 bases, leaving 11 bases not matched to a gene. The germline CDR1 and CDR2 sequences are SGHVS and FQNEAQ. CDR3 nucleotide sequence: TGTGCCAGCGGCCTTTGGACAGGGGTGAGTCAGCCCCAGCATTTT. This sequence encodes CASGLWTGVSQPQHF.

CDR3 residues: CSARDRGLDTQYF. CDR3 in DNA: TGCAGTGCAAGGGACAGGGGGCTAGATACGCAGTATTTT. V gene TRBV20-1 combines with J gene TRBJ2-3; 12 positions agree with TRBD1. CDR3 size: 13 residues. Germline assignment: CDR1 DFQATT and CDR2 SNEGSKA (reference sequence). V gave up 6 bases and J gave up 5 bases; unmatched junction bases: 3.

In nucleotides, the CDR3 is TGCAGTGCTGACGGGATCGGGGTTATGAACACTGAAGCTTTCTTT. Translated, it gives CSADGIGVMNTEAFF. V and J are TRBV20-1 and TRBJ1-1; D remains unclear. Germline CDR1 is DFQATT and CDR2 is SNEGSKA (reference sequence). This CDR3 region has 15 residues. V was trimmed by 5 bases and J by 0 bases, leaving 16 bases between them.

The V and J genes are TRBV7-8 and TRBJ1-5; TRBD1 matches 9 bases. The CDR3 is made up of 15 amino acids. Germline V gene data show CDR1 as SGHVS and CDR2 as FQNEAQ. The V segment lost 5 bases and the J segment 6 bases; nucleotides outside the gene matches: 8. In nucleotides, the CDR3 is TGTGCCAGCAGCCTTTGGACAGGGGTGAGTCAGCCCCAGCATTTT. It is translated as CASSLWTGVSQPQHF.

This chain connects TRBV28 to TRBJ2-5, with 11 bases that match TRBD2. This CDR3 contains 16 residues. The junction had 8 bases not matched to a gene; V was cut back by 2 bases and J by 6 bases. Germline V gives CDR1 MDHEN, CDR2 SYDVKM. The CDR3 DNA sequence: TGTGCCAGCAGTTTAGGGGGTAGCGGGAGGGCGAAGACCCAGTACTTC. Its translation is CASSLGGSGRAKTQYF.

V is TRBV7-2 and J is TRBJ2-5; tentative D call: TRBD1 (6 bases). V lost 7 bases, J lost 7 bases, and 16 bases lay in between. CDR1 and CDR2 from the germline V gene are SGHTA and FQGNSA. The CDR3 is made up of 13 amino acids. The CDR3 DNA is TGTGCCAGCACCGGTACAGGGTCCGGGACCCAGTACTTC. This sequence encodes CASTGTGSGTQYF.

This rearrangement joins TRBV10-1 to TRBJ2-7; 9 positions agree with TRBD1. CDR1 is WNHNN, CDR2 SYGVQD, per germline (reference sequence). The CDR3 loop spans 15 amino acids. V gave up 0 bases and J gave up 4 bases; unmatched junction bases: 4. DNA of the CDR3: TGCGCCAGCAGTGAGTCAGGGACAGGGCTTTACGAGCAGTACTTC. Translated: CASSESGTGLYEQYF.

The chain recombines TRBV6-4 with TRBJ2-2; perhaps TRBD1 as D (6 bases). In germline, CDR1 is MRHNA, CDR2 SNTAGT. The CDR3 covers 14 residues. V was shortened by 6 bases and J by 1 base, with 9 bases between the two germline ends. The CDR3 DNA is TGTGCCAGCAGCCGACAGGAGAACACCGGGGAGCTGTTTTTT. Its protein product is CASSRQENTGELFF.

V usage is TRBV19 and J usage is TRBJ1-2; tentatively, D is TRBD1 (5 bases). CDR3 length: 14 residues. Germline V gene lookup returns CDR1 LNHDA and CDR2 SQIVND (reference sequence). V gave up 5 bases and J gave up 2 bases, with 12 bases separating them. The CDR3, as DNA: TGTGCCAGTAGTGGGCAGGGTATGAACTATGGCTACACCTTC. Protein: CASSGQGMNYGYTF.

V is TRBV28 and J is TRBJ2-3; D uncertain. Germline CDR1 is MDHEN and CDR2 is SYDVKM. Trimming took 1 base from V and 0 from J, leaving 11 bases between them. The CDR3 contains 16 residues. CDR3 loop: CASSLFAPASTDTQYF. DNA of the CDR3: TGTGCCAGCAGTTTATTTGCCCCAGCTAGCACAGATACGCAGTATTTT.

V usage is TRBV20-1 and J usage is TRBJ1-2; D is perhaps TRBD1 (5 bases). The CDR3 loop spans 15 amino acids. CDR1 is DFQATT and CDR2 is SNEGSKA in the germline V gene (reference sequence). Trimming left V 2 bases short and J 4 bases short, with 17 bases between. CDR3 protein: CSARISSGLPYGYTF. The CDR3 DNA is TGCAGTGCTAGAATCTCATCAGGGCTCCCCTATGGCTACACCTTC.

This clonotype was found a few times. The chain is built from TRBV7-2 and TRBJ1-1; D unclear. The V and J ends lost 1 base and 1 base respectively, with 7 bases between them. This CDR3 is built from 14 residues. The germline V gene has CDR1 SGHTA and CDR2 FQGNSA. The CDR3 DNA sequence: TGTGCCAGCAGCTTAGGTCCGGCGAACACTGAAGCTTTCTTT. Translating gives CASSLGPANTEAFF. Together with reference TRBV7-2 and TRBJ1-1, the CDR3 gives the full variable domain: GAGVSQSPSNKVTEKGKDVELRCDPISGHTALYWYRQSLGQGLEFLIYFQGNSAPDKSGLPSDRFSAERTGGSVSTLTIQRTQQEDSAVYLCASSLGPANTEAFFGQGTRLTVV.

The rearrangement links TRBV28 to TRBJ1-1, with a tentative D call TRBD1 (6 bases). The germline gives CDR1 MDHEN, CDR2 SYDVKM. Trimming cost V 3 bases and J 10 bases, with 15 bases left between them. The CDR3 covers 13 residues. The CDR3 DNA follows: TGTGCCAGCAGTTTGAAGGTGGGGGGCCGAGCTTTCTTT. As protein: CASSLKVGGRAFF.